Each of the 12 T cell receptor beta chains below was sequenced from the same sample in a study of T-cell reconstitution after alpha-beta-depleted transplantation in children. Unique molecular identifiers tagged the TCRbeta library. In TCRdb, the PCR reads were re-called with MiXCR into one record per CDR3 protein. The table lists some 350,000 distinct CDR3 sequences, approximately 10% of them singletons, with 2% to 3% in the top ten. Sample: PBMCs from the stem cell graft donor, taken from the stem cell graft. Source of these receptors: a human donor who donated a stem cell graft to a child with acute lymphoblastic leukemia.

This clonotype came up many times. For the CDR3, the DNA is TGTGCCAGCAGTTATGGCACAGGTCTCTACGAGCAGTACTTC. Translation gives CASSYGTGLYEQYF. The chain is built from TRBV6-5 and TRBJ2-7; D possibly corresponds to TRBD1 (5 bases). From germline, CDR1 is MNHEY and CDR2 SVGAGI. There are 14 residues in the CDR3. The ends were cut back, 3 bases at V and 3 bases at J, with 12 bases in the middle.

This chain connects TRBV28 to TRBJ2-7, with D perhaps TRBD2 (7 bases). Germline V CDR1 and CDR2: MDHEN, SYDVKM. There are 12 residues in the CDR3. The V and J ends lost 6 bases and 6 bases respectively, with 12 bases between them. The CDR3 DNA follows: TGTGCCAGCAGCCCCGGGGGGCGCGAGCAGTACTTC. Translation: CASSPGGREQYF.

This clonotype was picked up a small number of times. The chain has TRBV12-3 or TRBV12-4 and TRBJ2-3, with 8 bases fitting TRBD2. The CDR3 extends over 16 amino acids. The V segment lost 4 bases and the J segment 1 base; nucleotides outside the gene matches: 7. CDR3 loop: CASSSRGGKGTDTQYF. The CDR3 nucleotides read TGTGCCAGCAGTTCCCGGGGGGGTAAGGGCACAGATACGCAGTATTTT.

This clonotype was recorded a few times. The V gene is TRBV12-3 or TRBV12-4, the J gene TRBJ2-5, with D uncertain. Between the trimmed V and J ends, which lost 3 bases and 5 bases, there was a span of 13 bases. CDR3 length: 14 residues. CDR3 in amino acids: CASSLSRSSETQYF. In DNA, the CDR3 is TGTGCCAGCAGTTTGAGCCGCAGCAGTGAGACCCAGTACTTC.

This clonotype was counted between two and nine times. One end of the junction fails to match germline, which may point to a read error. In DNA form, the CDR3 reads TGTGCTAGCAGCCTTGGGACTAGCGATATACAGACCCAGTACTTC. Protein product: CASSLGTSDIQTQYF. The chain uses TRBV7-7 and TRBJ2-5; 10 bases line up with TRBD2. This CDR3 has 15 residues. In germline, CDR1 is SSHAT, CDR2 FNYEAQ (reference sequence).

This clonotype has a handful of counts. The rearrangement uses TRBV5-1 and TRBJ2-1; D ambiguous. Per germline, CDR1 SGHRS and CDR2 YFSETQ. The CDR3 loop spans 12 amino acids. V was cut by 3 bases and J by 8 bases, with 9 bases left in between. In DNA, the CDR3 is TGCGCCAGCAGCTATGACGTTGATGAGCAGTTCTTC. It translates to CASSYDVDEQFF. The full variable domain, with the rest looked up from reference TRBV5-1 and TRBJ2-1, is KAGVTQTPRYLIKTRGQQVTLSCSPISGHRSVSWYQQTPGQGLQFLFEYFSETQRNKGNFPGRFSGRQFSNSRSEMNVSTLELGDSALYLCASSYDVDEQFFGPGTRLTVL.

This clonotype has more than one count but fewer than ten. The chain links TRBV5-1 to TRBJ2-7; 10 bases line up with TRBD2. The CDR3 loop spans 15 amino acids. J lost 5 bases, V lost 4 bases, and 9 bases had no gene match. Germline V gene sequence: CDR1 SGHRS, CDR2 YFSETQ. The DNA for the CDR3 is TGCGCCAGCAGCATATCTAGCGGGAGACGGAACGAGCAGTACTTC. This encodes CASSISSGRRNEQYF.

The chain joins TRBV25-1 to TRBJ1-4; a weak D match, TRBD1 (5 bases). V was pared by 1 base and J by 5 bases, with 14 bases between. This CDR3 contains 16 residues. The germline CDR1 and CDR2 sequences are MGHDK and SYGVNS. For the CDR3, the DNA is TGTGCCAGCAGTGAATTCCGGTGGGGGGGAAATGAAAAACTGTTTTTT. It translates to CASSEFRWGGNEKLFF.

In its sample, this clonotype was seen a few times. The V and J genes are TRBV7-2 and TRBJ2-7; 8 bases are a match to TRBD1. The CDR3 contains 17 residues. J was trimmed by 0 bases and V by 2 bases; bases with no gene match: 9. CDR1 is SGHTA and CDR2 is FQGNSA in the germline V gene. CDR3 loop: CASSLSGGQGSSYEQYF. CDR3 nucleotides: TGTGCCAGCAGCTTATCAGGCGGACAGGGTAGCTCCTACGAGCAGTACTTC.

This clonotype was counted ten times or more. V and J are TRBV20-1 and TRBJ2-1; D possibly matches TRBD1 or TRBD2 (5 bases each). There are 15 residues in the CDR3. CDR1 and CDR2 (germline): DFQATT, SNEGSKA (reference sequence). Trimming removed 6 bases from V and 4 bases from J, with 19 bases in between. Written as DNA, the CDR3 is TGCAGTGCCAACCCCAATCAGTGGGGGTACAATGAGCAGTTCTTC. Protein sequence: CSANPNQWGYNEQFF.

The chain is built from TRBV20-1 and TRBJ2-7; D remains unclear. There are 11 residues in the CDR3. The germline gives CDR1 DFQATT, CDR2 SNEGSKA (reference sequence). Trimming removed 6 bases at V and 4 bases at J, with 10 bases between. This chain's CDR3 is CSARQVYEQYF. The CDR3 nucleotides are TGCAGTGCCCGCCAGGTGTACGAGCAGTACTTC.

The rearrangement links TRBV7-2 to TRBJ2-5; 9 bases line up with TRBD1. The trim removed 7 bases at V and 1 base at J, leaving 10 bases unmatched. Germline CDR1 reads SGHTA; CDR2 reads FQGNSA. This CDR3 comprises 16 residues. Here the CDR3 reads CASTLQGASLQETQYF. The CDR3, as DNA: TGTGCCAGCACCCTACAGGGGGCGTCTCTCCAAGAGACCCAGTACTTC.